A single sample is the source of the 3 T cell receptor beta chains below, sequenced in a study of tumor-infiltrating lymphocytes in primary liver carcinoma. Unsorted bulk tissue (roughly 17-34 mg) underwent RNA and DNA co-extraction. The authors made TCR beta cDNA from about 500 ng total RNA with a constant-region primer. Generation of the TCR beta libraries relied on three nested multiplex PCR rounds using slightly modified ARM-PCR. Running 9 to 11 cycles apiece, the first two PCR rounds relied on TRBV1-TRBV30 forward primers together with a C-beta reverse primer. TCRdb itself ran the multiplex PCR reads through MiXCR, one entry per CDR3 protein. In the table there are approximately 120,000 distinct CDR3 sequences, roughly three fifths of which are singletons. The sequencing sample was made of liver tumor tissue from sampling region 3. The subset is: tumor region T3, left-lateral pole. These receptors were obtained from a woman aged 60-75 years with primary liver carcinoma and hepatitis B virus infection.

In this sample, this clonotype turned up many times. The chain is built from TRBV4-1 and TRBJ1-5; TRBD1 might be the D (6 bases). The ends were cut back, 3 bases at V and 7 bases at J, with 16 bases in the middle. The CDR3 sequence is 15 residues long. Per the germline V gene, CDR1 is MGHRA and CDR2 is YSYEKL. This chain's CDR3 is CASSHTSGDEQPQHF. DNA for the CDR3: TGCGCCAGCAGCCATACCTCAGGGGATGAACAGCCCCAGCATTTT.

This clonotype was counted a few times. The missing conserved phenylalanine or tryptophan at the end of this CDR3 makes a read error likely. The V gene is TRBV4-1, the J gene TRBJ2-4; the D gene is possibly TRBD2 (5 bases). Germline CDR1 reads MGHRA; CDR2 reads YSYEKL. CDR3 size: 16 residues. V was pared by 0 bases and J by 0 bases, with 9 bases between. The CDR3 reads CASSQEQTIAKNIQYL. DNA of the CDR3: TGCGCCAGCAGCCAAGAACAGACTATAGCCAAAAACATTCAGTACTTA.

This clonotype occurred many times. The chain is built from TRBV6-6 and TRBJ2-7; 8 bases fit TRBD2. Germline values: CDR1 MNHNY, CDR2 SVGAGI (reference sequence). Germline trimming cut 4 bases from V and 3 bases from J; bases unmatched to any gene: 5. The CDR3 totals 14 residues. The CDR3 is CASSLAGSGYEQYF. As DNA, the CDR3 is TGTGCCAGCAGTTTAGCGGGATCGGGCTACGAGCAGTACTTC.